This T cell receptor (beta chain) was sequenced in a study of blood T cell repertoires in COVID-19. Study-wide background: The study drew acute and convalescent COVID-19 samples from the United States, Italy and Spain.

The repertoire was sequenced with immunoSEQ multiplex PCR; TCRdb's copy has only in-frame clones and lacks some. The repertoire holds more than 50,000 clones, with 90% as singletons. This CDR3 is 15 amino acids long. CDR1 and CDR2 (germline): LGHDT, YNNKEL (reference sequence). With V trimmed by 4 bases and J by 5 bases, 10 bases remained unmatched. The chain recombines TRBV3-1 (or the pseudogene TRBV3-2) with TRBJ2-5; 7 bases fit TRBD2. This TCR derives from a man in his sixties with active COVID-19. Sequencing used peripheral blood. This CDR3 is CASSPPGPGRETQYF. CDR3 sequence (DNA): TGTGCCAGCAGCCCCCCGGGCCCCGGGAGGGAGACCCAGTACTTC.